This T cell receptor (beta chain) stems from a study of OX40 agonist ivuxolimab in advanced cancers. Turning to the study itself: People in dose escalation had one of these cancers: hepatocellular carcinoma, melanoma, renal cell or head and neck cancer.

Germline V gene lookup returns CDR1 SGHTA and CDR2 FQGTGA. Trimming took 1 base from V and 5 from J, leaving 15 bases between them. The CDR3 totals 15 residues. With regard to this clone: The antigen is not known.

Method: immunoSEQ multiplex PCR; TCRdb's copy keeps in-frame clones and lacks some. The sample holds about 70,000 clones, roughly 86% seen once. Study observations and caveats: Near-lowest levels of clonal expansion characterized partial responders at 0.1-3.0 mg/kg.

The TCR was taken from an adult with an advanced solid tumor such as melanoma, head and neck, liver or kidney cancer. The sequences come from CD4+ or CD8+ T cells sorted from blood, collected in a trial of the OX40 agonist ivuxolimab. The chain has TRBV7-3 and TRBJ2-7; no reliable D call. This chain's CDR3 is CASSLSAEGWDEQYF. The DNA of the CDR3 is TGTGCCAGCAGCTTAAGTGCGGAAGGGTGGGACGAGCAGTACTTC. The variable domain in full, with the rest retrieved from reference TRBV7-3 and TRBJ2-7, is GAGVSQTPSNKVTEKGKYVELRCDPISGHTALYWYRQSLGQGPEFLIYFQGTGAADDSGLPNDRFFAVRPEGSVSTLKIQRTERGDSAVYLCASSLSAEGWDEQYFGPGTRLTVT.